Listed here are 12 T cell receptor beta chains from one sample, sequenced in a study of cytomegalovirus exposure and HLA in healthy donors. With 60 Vbeta and 13 Jbeta primers, the PCR was carried out. Sequencing used immunoSEQ multiplex PCR; TCRdb keeps in-frame clones, though not all of them. The profile shows around 100,000 clones, approximately 70% of them singletons. Source material: PBMCs. The receptors come from a man aged 35 to 55 in good health and CMV-seropositive.

The chain carries TRBV4-2 and TRBJ2-3; possibly TRBD2 for D (5 bases). Trimming took 2 bases from V and 6 from J, leaving 12 bases between them. CDR1 is LGHNA, CDR2 YNFKEQ, per germline. The CDR3 sequence is 14 residues long. In nucleotides, the CDR3 is TGTGCCAGCAGCCAAATGGTGGAGGAGGATACGCAGTATTTT. Its translation is CASSQMVEEDTQYF.

The chain carries TRBV18 and TRBJ2-7; TRBD2 aligns across 14 bases. The CDR3 is 14 residues long. The V gene end was trimmed by 5 bases and the J gene end by 6 bases; junction bases not matched to a gene: 3. Germline V gene data show CDR1 as KGHSH and CDR2 as LQKENI. The CDR3 nucleotides are TGTGCCAGCTCATCCGGGACTAGCGGGAGCGAGCAGTACGTC. Amino acids: CASSSGTSGSEQYV.

This clone was observed a handful of times. The J gene is TRBJ2-2, the V gene TRBV28, with 7 bases that match TRBD2. This CDR3 has 18 residues. Germline CDR1 reads MDHEN; CDR2 reads SYDVKM. After removal of 8 bases from V and 0 bases from J, the junction contained 15 bases not matched to a gene. The CDR3 is CASVGLPFGTTNTGELFF. The DNA of the CDR3 is TGTGCCAGCGTAGGGCTCCCCTTCGGGACTACGAACACCGGGGAGCTGTTTTTT.

The CDR3 region has the DNA TGCGCCAGCAGCGGACCTAGCGGGGGGGGCCAAGAGACCCAGTACTTC. The encoded protein is CASSGPSGGGQETQYF. The chain recombines TRBV4-1 with TRBJ2-5; 12 positions agree with TRBD2. V was clipped by 5 bases and J by 1 base; unmatched bases: 5. CDR3 length: 16 amino acids. Germline V gives CDR1 MGHRA, CDR2 YSYEKL.

The gene calls are TRBV9 and TRBJ1-1; D is perhaps TRBD1 (6 bases). With 4 bases removed from V and 2 bases from J, the gap between germline ends came to 12 bases. The CDR3 runs to 14 residues. The germline V gene encodes CDR1 SGDLS and CDR2 YYNGEE. The CDR3 here is CASSPTGANTEAFF. For the CDR3, the DNA is TGTGCCAGCAGCCCGACAGGCGCCAACACTGAAGCTTTCTTT. The full variable domain, rest sourced from reference TRBV9 and TRBJ1-1, is DSGVTQTPKHLITATGQRVTLRCSPRSGDLSVYWYQQSLDQGLQFLIQYYNGEERAKGNILERFSAQQFPDLHSELNLSSLELGDSALYFCASSPTGANTEAFFGQGTRLTVV.

This sequence joins TRBV9 and TRBJ2-3, with 8 bases fitting TRBD2. Germline V gene data show CDR1 as SGDLS and CDR2 as YYNGEE. J was trimmed by 2 bases and V by 0 bases; bases with no gene match: 5. The CDR3 has 16 amino acids. The CDR3 reads CASSVAGGGITDTQYF. The DNA of the CDR3 is TGTGCCAGCAGCGTAGCGGGCGGGGGGATCACAGATACGCAGTATTTT.

The chain uses TRBV15 and TRBJ2-1, with TRBD2 matching over 14 bases. Germline values: CDR1 LNHNV, CDR2 YYDKDF (reference sequence). V lost 0 bases and J lost 7; bases outside the gene matches: 8. CDR3 size: 18 residues. CDR3 nucleotides: TGTGCCACCAGCAGAGACTTGGGACTAGCGGGAGATGAGAATGAGCAGTTCTTC. It yields the protein CATSRDLGLAGDENEQFF.

CDR3 bases: TGCGCCAGCAGCTTGGGCGTTTCCTACGAGCAGTACTTC. Translation gives CASSLGVSYEQYF. The V call is TRBV5-1, the J call TRBJ2-7; D is uncertain. Germline-derived CDR1 and CDR2 are SGHRS and YFSETQ. V dropped 0 bases and J dropped 1 base, with 5 bases sitting between them. The length of the CDR3 is 13 residues.

The CDR3 nucleotides are TGTGCCAGCAGTCGCAAAGGGAGGGCAGGAAACACCATATATTTT. Protein product: CASSRKGRAGNTIYF. This sequence joins TRBV6-5 and TRBJ1-3, with unresolved D. V lost 5 bases, J lost 4 bases, and 15 bases lay in between. Germline V gene lookup returns CDR1 MNHEY and CDR2 SVGAGI. CDR3 length equals 15 residues.

The rearrangement uses TRBV28 and TRBJ2-3; 7 bases fit TRBD2. Trimming at V came to 7 bases and at J to 1 base, leaving 11 bases not matched to a gene. The CDR3 extends over 16 amino acids. CDR1 is MDHEN and CDR2 is SYDVKM in the germline V gene. The CDR3 coding sequence is TGTGCCAGCACCGACCCCCGCGGGAGCGGCACAGATACGCAGTATTTT. Protein: CASTDPRGSGTDTQYF.

V and J are TRBV7-9 and TRBJ1-1; the match to TRBD1 covers 8 bases. This CDR3 has 11 amino acids. The V gene's germline CDR1 is SEHNR and CDR2 FQNEAQ (reference sequence). V was pared by 7 bases and J by 11 bases, with 6 bases of the junction left unmatched. CDR3 DNA: TGTGCCAGCACCGGACAGGGCTACGCTTTCTTT. It is translated as CASTGQGYAFF. The entire variable domain, with the rest obtained from reference TRBV7-9 and TRBJ1-1, is as follows: DTGVSQNPRHKITKRGQNVTFRCDPISEHNRLYWYRQTLGQGPEFLTYFQNEAQLEKSRLLSDRFSAERPKGSFSTLEIQRTEQGDSAMYLCASTGQGYAFFGQGTRLTVV.

V is TRBV5-1 and J is TRBJ2-1, with D perhaps TRBD2 (6 bases). The CDR3 is 16 residues long. The germline V and J ends were trimmed by 3 bases and 7 bases, with 20 bases remaining between them. Germline CDR1 is SGHRS and CDR2 is YFSETQ. The CDR3 DNA sequence: TGCGCCAGCAGCTCAGCGCGGGACCTTATCGTGAATGAGCAGTTCTTC. Residues: CASSSARDLIVNEQFF.